This entry describes one T cell receptor beta chain. V was trimmed by 5 bases and J by 6 bases, leaving 10 bases between them. The CDR3 length is 12 residues. Germline loops: CDR1 LNHDA, CDR2 SQIVND (reference sequence). Before regulatory T cell sorting, thawed PBMCs rested overnight at 37°C in 150 to 250 IU/ml IL-2. The data are from a study of Tregs in tolerant kidney transplant recipients. Repertoires were generated with immunoSEQ multiplex PCR, while TCRdb's copy carries only in-frame clones and drops some. The sample comprises tens of thousands of clones, roughly 89% of which are singletons, and 0.7% rests with the top ten.

The sample taken for sequencing was Tregs from blood. V usage is TRBV19 and J usage is TRBJ1-2; D may be TRBD1 (5 bases). This receptor was identified in a human donor in good health. CDR3 DNA: TGTGCCAGTAGTCTAATGACAGATGGCTACACCTTC. This sequence encodes CASSLMTDGYTF. The full variable domain, rest sourced from reference TRBV19 and TRBJ1-2, is DGGITQSPKYLFRKEGQNVTLSCEQNLNHDAMYWYRQDPGQGLRLIYYSQIVNDFQKGDIAEGYSVSREKKESFPLTVTSAQKNPTAFYLCASSLMTDGYTFGSGTRLTVV.